One and the same sample provided the 27 T cell receptor beta chains below, sequenced in a study of CD8+CD57+ T cells in acquired aplastic anemia. The template for TCR beta VDJ and CDR3 sequence profiling was genomic DNA. TCRdb recomputed calls from the reads with MiXCR, one row per CDR3 protein. The sample has hundreds of thousands of distinct CDR3 sequences, about 80% seen once. Sequenced patients had shown CD8+CD57+ cell expansion by flow cytometry. The specimen sequenced was sorted CD4+, CD8+, or CD8+CD57+ T cells (not recorded which) from PBMCs. The receptors shown here come from a human donor with aplastic anemia.

Worth noting for this clonotype: A read error may produce the germline difference seen at one junction end. J is TRBJ2-1 and V is TRBV7-9; TRBD2 might be the D (6 bases). Looked up from germline, CDR1 is SEHNR and CDR2 is FQNEAQ (reference sequence). The CDR3 spans 13 residues. The CDR3 DNA reads as TGTGCCTGCAGCGCCGGGGGTGCTGAAGAGCAGTTGTTC. Encoded protein: CACSAGGAEEQLF.

The rearrangement links TRBV9 to TRBJ2-7; TRBD1 is a possible D gene (5 bases). The CDR3 runs 15 residues. From germline, CDR1 is SGDLS and CDR2 YYNGEE. The ends were cut back, 0 bases at V and 9 bases at J, with 19 bases in the middle. The CDR3 loop is CASSVGGESTDTQYV. In nucleotides, the CDR3 is TGTGCCAGCAGCGTAGGGGGCGAGAGCACAGATACGCAGTACGTC.

This clonotype has a single count. The final CDR3 position lacks the conserved phenylalanine or tryptophan, pointing to a likely read error. The DNA is left out, because the CDR3 cannot be placed on it with certainty; the CDR3 is given as TCRdb lists it. The V call is TRBV9, the J call TRBJ2-3. Inclusive of both ends, the CDR3 amounts to 13 amino acids. Germline CDR1 SGDLS, CDR2 YYNGEE. CDR3 region: CASGGTAHGAVRL.

Note on this clonotype: Its ends do not fully match the called genes, so a read error is possible. V and J are TRBV7-6 and TRBJ1-6, with 8 bases fitting TRBD1. The CDR3 is 14 amino acids. CDR1 and CDR2 (germline): SGHVS, FNYEAQ. The CDR3 region has the DNA TGCGCCAGCAGCGATTACAGGGGGAATTCACCCCTCCACTTT. The encoded protein is CASSDYRGNSPLHF.

This rearrangement joins TRBV9 to TRBJ1-4; 9 positions match TRBD1. In germline, CDR1 is SGDLS, CDR2 YYNGEE. The CDR3 loop spans 19 amino acids. V lost 5 bases, J lost 8 bases, and 22 bases stayed unmatched. The CDR3, as DNA: TGTGCCAGCAGTCGGATTCCGGGACAGGGACTTTCCCTCCGGGAAAAACTGTTTTTT. Amino acids: CASSRIPGQGLSLREKLFF.

In the case of this clonotype: One end of the junction is discordant with germline, which a read error may explain. The chain carries TRBV7-8 and TRBJ2-3, with D tentatively TRBD1 or TRBD2 (5 bases each). This CDR3 spans 18 amino acids. Per the germline V gene, CDR1 is SGHVS and CDR2 is FQNEAQ. CDR3 nucleotide sequence: TGTGCCAGCAGCCTAGCCCCCGGGGACCCGACGGTGATGTATACGCAGTATTTT. Its translation: CASSLAPGDPTVMYTQYF.

This chain joins TRBV5-6 and TRBJ2-1; 7 bases fit TRBD2. The CDR3 covers 16 residues. Unmatched junction bases numbered 15, after V lost 4 bases and J lost 8 bases. Germline-derived CDR1 and CDR2 are SGHDT and YYEEEE. The CDR3 DNA reads TGTGCCAGCAGCGGGGAGGGCGGAAACGGTCAGGATGAGCAGTTCTTC. Protein: CASSGEGGNGQDEQFF.

To note about this clonotype: The conserved phenylalanine or tryptophan is not found at the CDR3 terminus, so this likely reflects a read error. The DNA is omitted, as the CDR3 cannot be located on it reliably, and the CDR3 follows TCRdb's listing. The chain is built from TRBV2 and TRBJ2-1; the table gives TRBD1 as D, unverified against the DNA. CDR1 and CDR2 (germline): SNHLY, FYNNEI. The CDR3 length is 16 residues, termini included. CDR3 residues: CASGDGGADTQYVGSV.

The rearrangement links TRBV11-3 to TRBJ1-6; no definite D call. CDR3 length: 13 residues. Trimming left V 5 bases short and J 11 bases short, with 13 bases between. CDR1 is SGHNT and CDR2 is YENEEA in the germline V gene. The DNA for the CDR3 is TGTGCCAGCAGCGTAGGTTCTACAGCACCCCTCCACTTT. It translates to CASSVGSTAPLHF.

Notes on this clonotype: Compared with germline, one end of the junction differs, possibly owing to a read error. The V call is TRBV7-2, the J call TRBJ2-3, with 13 bases lining up with TRBD2. Germline assignment: CDR1 SGHTA and CDR2 FQGNSA. The CDR3 extends over 14 amino acids. CDR3 bases: TGTGCCAGCAGTCCACTAGCGGGGGGGCTGGCTACGCAGTTT. This codes for CASSPLAGGLATQF.

For this clonotype: One end of the junction varies from germline; a read error may be responsible. CDR3 DNA: TGTGCCAACAGCGGGGGGGCGCGACAGGAAGCAAACAACTTC. Translating gives CANSGGARQEANNF. V usage is TRBV9 and J usage is TRBJ2-5; 10 nucleotides line up with TRBD2. The CDR3 length is 14 residues. Germline-derived CDR1 and CDR2 are SGDLS and YYNGEE.

This clonotype occurred once. The junction shows a germline mismatch at one end, possibly a read error. J is TRBJ2-3 and V is TRBV7-3; D unresolved. This CDR3 is built from 14 residues. Per the germline V gene, CDR1 is SGHTA and CDR2 is FQGTGA. CDR3 sequence: CASRQSDNSPLHFF. The CDR3 DNA reads as TGTGCCAGCAGGCAGAGCGATAATTCACCCCTCCACTTTTTT.

The V gene is TRBV10-3, the J gene TRBJ1-5, with 9 bases lining up with TRBD1. The CDR3 is 15 residues long. Germline V gene sequence: CDR1 ENHRY, CDR2 SYGVKD. The V gene end was trimmed by 4 bases and the J gene end by 9 bases; junction bases not matched to a gene: 10. CDR3 protein: CAISGMGQGVLPQHF. The DNA of the CDR3 is TGTGCCATCAGTGGTATGGGACAGGGAGTATTGCCCCAGCATTTT.

This clonotype showed up many times. The chain uses TRBV12-5 and TRBJ1-2; D may be TRBD1 (6 bases). Trimming left V 0 bases short and J 0 bases short, with 14 bases between. Germline loops: CDR1 LGHNT, CDR2 FRNRAP. The CDR3 has 17 residues. For the CDR3, the DNA is TGTGCTAGTGGTTTGGTACCTCGGGACACAACTAACTATGGCTACACCTTC. It encodes CASGLVPRDTTNYGYTF.

This chain joins TRBV7-8 and TRBJ2-3; 10 bases map to TRBD2. The CDR3 length is 14 residues. CDR1 SGHVS and CDR2 FQNEAQ come from the germline V gene. V was clipped by 10 bases and J by 10 bases; unmatched bases: 14. CDR3 DNA sequence: TGTGCCACCAGTTTTGGGGTAGCGGGAGGTGCGCAGTATTTT. Amino acid sequence: CATSFGVAGGAQYF.

In regard to this clonotype: Because it lacks the conserved phenylalanine or tryptophan at the end, this CDR3 is likely a read error. The DNA is left out, because the CDR3 cannot be placed on it with certainty; the CDR3 is given as TCRdb lists it. The CDR3 loop reads CASSLAGWGYEHY. The rearrangement links TRBV7-2 to TRBJ2-1; the table calls TRBD1, which could not be checked here. The CDR3 spans 13 residues, counting both ends. Germline V gene lookup returns CDR1 SGHTA and CDR2 FQGNSA.

To note about this clonotype: The junction departs from the called germline gene at one end, perhaps through a read error. The chain recombines TRBV24-1 with TRBJ1-2, with 10 positions matching TRBD1. This CDR3 is built from 18 residues. CDR1 is KGHDR, CDR2 SFDVKD, per germline. This CDR3 is CATGDLDRGWRANYGYTF. The CDR3 bases are TGTGCCACCGGTGATTTGGACAGGGGGTGGAGAGCTAACTATGGCTACACCTTC.

Notes on this clonotype: At one end, the junction sequence differs from germline, possibly due to a read error. The chain joins TRBV7-8 to TRBJ2-5; D perhaps matches TRBD1 (6 bases). Germline V gives CDR1 SGHVS, CDR2 FQNEAQ. This CDR3 spans 13 amino acids. CDR3 loop: CASSLGGPRTPQF. The CDR3 DNA follows: TGTGCCAGCAGCTTAGGGGGGCCTCGGACTCCGCAGTTC.

On this clonotype: The CDR3 does not end in the conserved phenylalanine or tryptophan, so this is likely a read error. No DNA is shown, since the ends of the CDR3 on it are uncertain; the CDR3 is the one TCRdb lists. This chain joins TRBV7-9 and TRBJ2-5; the D call of TRBD2 is as the table states it, not checked on the DNA. The germline V gene encodes CDR1 SEHNR and CDR2 FQNEAQ (reference sequence). From its first to its last residue, the CDR3 has 12 amino acids. The CDR3 is CASSVAGNYGAN.

This clonotype was seen a handful of times. The rearrangement joins TRBV5-5 to TRBJ2-7; D perhaps matches TRBD1 (5 bases). Germline V gives CDR1 SGHKS, CDR2 YYEKEE (reference sequence). Trimming took 4 bases from V and 6 from J, leaving 14 bases between them. The CDR3 totals 13 residues. The CDR3 spells CASSGTGVREQYF. The CDR3 DNA is TGTGCCAGCAGCGGTACAGGAGTTCGCGAGCAGTACTTC.

In DNA form, the CDR3 reads TGTGCCAGCAGCTTAGAACGGAGAGGGGACAGCGAAGCTTTCTTT. It is translated as CASSLERRGDSEAFF. The V and J genes are TRBV7-3 and TRBJ1-1; TRBD1 aligns across 7 bases. Germline V gene data show CDR1 as SGHTA and CDR2 as FQGTGA. The V segment lost 2 bases and the J segment 8 bases; nucleotides outside the gene matches: 11. This CDR3 region has 15 residues. Combining the CDR3 with reference TRBV7-3 and TRBJ1-1 gives the whole variable domain GAGVSQTPSNKVTEKGKYVELRCDPISGHTALYWYRQSLGQGPEFLIYFQGTGAADDSGLPNDRFFAVRPEGSVSTLKIQRTERGDSAVYLCASSLERRGDSEAFFGQGTRLTVV.

The rearrangement joins TRBV7-2 to TRBJ2-1; 7 bases line up with TRBD2. This CDR3 is 16 amino acids long. Trimming at V came to 2 bases and at J to 8 bases, leaving 12 bases not matched to a gene. Germline V gene lookup returns CDR1 SGHTA and CDR2 FQGNSA. In DNA, the CDR3 is TGTGCCAGCAGCTTACCGGGAGGCGGGGGTACCGATGAGCAGTTCTTC. Translation: CASSLPGGGGTDEQFF. Based on the CDR3 plus reference TRBV7-2 and TRBJ2-1, the full variable domain is GAGVSQSPSNKVTEKGKDVELRCDPISGHTALYWYRQSLGQGLEFLIYFQGNSAPDKSGLPSDRFSAERTGGSVSTLTIQRTQQEDSAVYLCASSLPGGGGTDEQFFGPGTRLTVL.

This chain connects TRBV19 to TRBJ2-1, with D uncertain. V lost 3 bases, J lost 9 bases, and 15 bases lay in between. The V gene's germline CDR1 is LNHDA and CDR2 SQIVND (reference sequence). This CDR3 comprises 14 residues. CDR3 nucleotides: TGTGCCAGTAGTATCGGTCGCCTACAAGGTGAGCAGTTCTTC. It translates to CASSIGRLQGEQFF.

J is TRBJ2-1 and V is TRBV24-1; 7 nucleotides agree with TRBD2. CDR3 length equals 16 residues. V was pared by 3 bases and J by 8 bases, with 12 bases of the junction left unmatched. The germline CDR1 and CDR2 sequences are KGHDR and SFDVKD. CDR3 sequence: CATSDKTSGASDEQFF. Here the CDR3 DNA reads TGTGCCACCAGTGATAAGACAAGCGGGGCCAGCGATGAGCAGTTCTTC.

The genes are TRBV10-3 and TRBJ1-2; the D gene is possibly TRBD1 (5 bases). CDR3 length: 18 amino acids. CDR1 is ENHRY, CDR2 SYGVKD, per germline. V shed 6 bases and J shed 0 bases, with 23 bases lying between them. This chain's CDR3 is CAIRAGTGEIAANYGYTF. The CDR3 DNA sequence: TGTGCCATCAGAGCCGGGACGGGAGAAATAGCAGCTAACTATGGCTACACCTTC.

The gene calls are TRBV20-1 and TRBJ2-3; 8 positions match TRBD2. After removal of 4 bases from V and 2 bases from J, the junction contained 5 bases not matched to a gene. There are 14 residues in the CDR3. Germline CDR1 and CDR2: DFQATT and SNEGSKA (reference sequence). The CDR3 is CSATTSGTTDTQYF. CDR3 bases: TGCAGTGCTACCACTAGCGGCACCACAGATACGCAGTATTTT.

The V gene is TRBV7-3, the J gene TRBJ2-1; D remains unclear. V was pared by 8 bases and J by 15 bases, with 29 bases between. CDR1 and CDR2 from the germline V gene are SGHTA and FQGTGA. This CDR3 has 15 residues. The CDR3 loop reads CASCRTESAVEEWFF. The CDR3 nucleotides read TGTGCCAGCTGCAGGACGGAGAGCGCCGTTGAAGAGTGGTTCTTC.